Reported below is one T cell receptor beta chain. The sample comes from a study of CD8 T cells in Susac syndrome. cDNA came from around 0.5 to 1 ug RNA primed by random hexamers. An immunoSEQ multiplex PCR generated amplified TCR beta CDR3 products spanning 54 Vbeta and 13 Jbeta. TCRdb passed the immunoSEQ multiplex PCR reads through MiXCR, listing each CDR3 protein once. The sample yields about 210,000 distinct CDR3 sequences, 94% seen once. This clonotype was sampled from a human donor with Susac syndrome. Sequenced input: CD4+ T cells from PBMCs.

The CDR3 is CASSQDTASGFTDTQYF. CDR3 nucleotides: TGCGCCAGCAGCCAAGACACGGCTAGCGGCTTCACAGATACGCAGTATTTT. The chain carries TRBV4-3 and TRBJ2-3, with TRBD2 matching over 7 bases. With V trimmed by 0 bases and J by 2 bases, 8 bases remained unmatched. There are 17 residues in the CDR3. Germline values: CDR1 LGHNA, CDR2 YSLEER.